Listed here are 14 T cell receptor beta chains from one sample, sequenced in a study of CD8+CD57+ T cells in acquired aplastic anemia. Genomic DNA served as template for TCR beta VDJ and CDR3 profiling. TCRdb fed the reads into MiXCR, producing one record per CDR3 protein. The sample consists of 210,000 or so distinct CDR3 sequences, about half of them appearing once. Individuals selected for sequencing had exhibited CD8+CD57+ cell expansion on flow cytometry. The specimen was sorted CD4+, CD8+, or CD8+CD57+ T cells (not recorded which) from PBMCs. The receptor source for this set is a human donor with aplastic anemia.

At least ten counts were recorded for this clonotype. The chain links TRBV20-1 to TRBJ1-1, with 7 bases aligning to TRBD1. The CDR3 runs 12 residues. The V segment lost 5 bases and the J segment 9 bases; nucleotides outside the gene matches: 9. CDR1 is DFQATT, CDR2 SNEGSKA, per germline (reference sequence). This CDR3 reads CSAPQGQGQAFF. The CDR3 bases are TGCAGTGCTCCACAGGGGCAGGGTCAAGCTTTCTTT.

This clonotype was detected only a few times. V usage is TRBV10-3 and J usage is TRBJ2-5; 12 bases are a match to TRBD2. The V gene end was trimmed by 11 bases and the J gene end by 5 bases; junction bases not matched to a gene: 12. The CDR3 is 15 amino acids. In germline, CDR1 is ENHRY, CDR2 SYGVKD. CDR3 nucleotides: TGTGCCGGAAGGGCTAGCGGGGGGGGAAGGGAGACCCAGTACTTC. Encoded protein: CAGRASGGGRETQYF.

This clonotype was recorded many times. The rearrangement links TRBV9 to TRBJ2-7; tentatively, D is TRBD2 (5 bases). This CDR3 has 14 residues. Germline V CDR1 and CDR2: SGDLS, YYNGEE. V was pared by 4 bases and J by 3 bases, with 14 bases between. Here the CDR3 reads CASSPRGWGYEQYF. The CDR3 DNA follows: TGTGCCAGCAGCCCCCGGGGATGGGGCTACGAGCAGTACTTC.

As regards this clonotype: One base away lies a much larger clone, so this may be a sequencing read error. The chain links TRBV3-1 to TRBJ1-1; D is uncertain. This CDR3 comprises 12 residues. V lost 4 bases, J lost 3 bases, and 6 bases lay in between. Germline V gives CDR1 LGHDT, CDR2 YNNKEL (reference sequence). Written as DNA, the CDR3 is TGTGCCAGCAGCCTCGCGGACACTGAAGCTTTCTTT. Translation: CASSLADTEAFF.

The gene calls are TRBV5-1 and TRBJ2-5; D possibly corresponds to TRBD1 (6 bases). Trimming stripped 4 bases from V and 0 bases from J, with 16 bases between. This CDR3 spans 16 amino acids. Germline lookup yields CDR1 SGHRS and CDR2 YFSETQ. CDR3 bases: TGCGCCAGCAGCCAGTACGGGACAACGTACCAAGAGACCCAGTACTTC. It codes for CASSQYGTTYQETQYF.

This clonotype was observed many times. The chain is built from TRBV4-1 and TRBJ1-6; D not certain. V lost 1 base and J lost 7, with 14 bases in between. In germline, CDR1 is MGHRA, CDR2 YSYEKL. This CDR3 contains 16 residues. The CDR3 region is CASSQGNRVINSPLHF. The DNA for the CDR3 is TGCGCCAGCAGCCAAGGAAACCGGGTTATCAATTCACCCCTCCACTTT.

In nucleotides, the CDR3 is TGTGCCTGGAGTAGCAGGGGGGGGAATGAAAAACTGTTTTTT. Translation gives CAWSSRGGNEKLFF. The rearrangement uses TRBV30 and TRBJ1-4; 7 bases are a match to TRBD1. Unmatched junction bases numbered 5, after V lost 2 bases and J lost 5 bases. In germline, CDR1 is GTSNPN, CDR2 SVGIG (reference sequence). This CDR3 is 14 amino acids long.

This clonotype was seen only a few times. The rearrangement links TRBV6-1 to TRBJ2-2, with a possible D match to TRBD2 (6 bases). This CDR3 region has 13 residues. The ends were cut back, 6 bases at V and 5 bases at J, with 10 bases in the middle. Germline V CDR1 and CDR2: MNHNS, SASEGT. This chain's CDR3 is CASRSRETGELFF. The CDR3 DNA follows: TGTGCCAGCAGATCCCGGGAGACCGGGGAGCTGTTTTTT.

Ten or more counts support this clonotype. This chain joins TRBV12-3 or TRBV12-4 and TRBJ2-1; TRBD2 agrees at 11 bases. This CDR3 has 15 amino acids. Trimming removed 2 bases from V and 5 bases from J; junction bases left unmatched: 2. The CDR3 loop reads CASSLRLAGHNEQFF. The CDR3 nucleotides read TGTGCCAGCAGTTTAAGACTAGCGGGGCACAATGAGCAGTTCTTC.

The rearrangement uses TRBV15 and TRBJ2-1; D might be TRBD2 (6 bases). The CDR3 consists of 16 residues. Germline V gene sequence: CDR1 LNHNV, CDR2 YYDKDF (reference sequence). Between the trimmed V and J ends, which lost 4 bases and 4 bases, there was a span of 17 bases. The CDR3 DNA reads TGTGCCACCAGCACCCGGTTCCGGGAGCCGTACAATGAGCAGTTCTTC. This translates into CATSTRFREPYNEQFF. Supplemented by reference TRBV15 and TRBJ2-1, the full variable domain reads DAMVIQNPRYQVTQFGKPVTLSCSQTLNHNVMYWYQQKSSQAPKLLFHYYDKDFNNEADTPDNFQSRRPNTSFCFLDIRSPGLGDTAMYLCATSTRFREPYNEQFFGPGTRLTVL.

This clonotype came up many times. The rearrangement links TRBV10-3 to TRBJ2-7, with TRBD2 matching over 10 bases. The CDR3 extends over 16 amino acids. V lost 3 bases, J lost 2 bases, and 7 bases stayed unmatched. Germline V lookup: CDR1 ENHRY, CDR2 SYGVKD. The CDR3 sequence is CAISDSSGGETYEQYF. As DNA, the CDR3 is TGTGCCATCAGTGACTCTAGCGGGGGTGAAACCTACGAGCAGTACTTC.

This clonotype has more than one count but fewer than ten. An end of the junction does not agree with germline; a read error may underlie this. V is TRBV10-3 and J is TRBJ1-1; D is ambiguous. This CDR3 has 12 amino acids. Germline values: CDR1 ENHRY, CDR2 SYGVKD. CDR3 residues: CAISEGNTEAFF. In nucleotides, the CDR3 is TGTGCCATTAGTGAGGGGAACACTGAAGCTTTCTTT.

V usage is TRBV7-6 and J usage is TRBJ2-7; the match to TRBD1 covers 9 bases. Germline trimming cut 4 bases from V and 4 bases from J; bases unmatched to any gene: 11. The CDR3 extends over 16 amino acids. CDR1 and CDR2 (germline): SGHVS, FNYEAQ. CDR3 DNA: TGTGCCAGCAGCTCGACAGGGGGGATGGGGTTGTACGAGCAGTACTTC. It codes for CASSSTGGMGLYEQYF.

This clonotype was counted many times. V gene TRBV7-9 combines with J gene TRBJ1-1; D is undetermined. Germline loops: CDR1 SEHNR, CDR2 FQNEAQ (reference sequence). The CDR3 is 13 residues long. The V and J ends lost 5 bases and 1 base respectively, with 8 bases between them. CDR3 region: CASSRLGNTEAFF. In DNA form, the CDR3 reads TGTGCCAGCAGCCGTCTTGGGAACACTGAAGCTTTCTTT.